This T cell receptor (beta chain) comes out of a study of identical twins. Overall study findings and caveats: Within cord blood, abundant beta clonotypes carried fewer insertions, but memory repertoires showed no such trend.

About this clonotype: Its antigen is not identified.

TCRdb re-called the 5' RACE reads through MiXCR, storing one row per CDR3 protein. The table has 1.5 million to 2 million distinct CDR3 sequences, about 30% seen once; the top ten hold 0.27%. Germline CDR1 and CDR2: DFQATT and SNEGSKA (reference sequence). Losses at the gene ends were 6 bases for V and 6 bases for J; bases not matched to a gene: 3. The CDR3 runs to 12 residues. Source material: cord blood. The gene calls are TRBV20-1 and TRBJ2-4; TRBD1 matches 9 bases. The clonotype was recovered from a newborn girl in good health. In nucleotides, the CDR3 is TGCAGTGCCGGGACAGGGAGAAACATTCAGTACTTC. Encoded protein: CSAGTGRNIQYF.